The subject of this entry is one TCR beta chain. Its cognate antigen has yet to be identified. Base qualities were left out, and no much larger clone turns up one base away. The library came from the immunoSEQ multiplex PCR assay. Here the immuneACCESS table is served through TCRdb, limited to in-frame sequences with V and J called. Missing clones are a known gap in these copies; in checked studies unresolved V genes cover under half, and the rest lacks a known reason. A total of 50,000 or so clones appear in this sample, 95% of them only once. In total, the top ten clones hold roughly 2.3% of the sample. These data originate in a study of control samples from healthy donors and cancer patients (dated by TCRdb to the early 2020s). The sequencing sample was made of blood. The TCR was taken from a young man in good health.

The nucleotides read TGTGCCAGTAGTATTGGGACTAGCGGGAGCAATGAGCAGTTCTTC. Translated, it gives CASSIGTSGSNEQFF. This sequence uses TRBV19 and TRBJ2-1; a stretch of 14 junction bases matches TRBD2. CDR1 and CDR2 are drawn from the germline V gene (reference sequence): LNHDA, SQIVND. V trim: 3 bases; J trim: 6 bases; unmatched bases: 1. Taken from cysteine to phenylalanine, the CDR3 has 15 residues. The kept DNA is CDR3 alone, 45 bases in frame from the first base. The full variable domain, completed from the reference TRBV19 and TRBJ2-1 proteins outside the CDR3, reads DGGITQSPKYLFRKEGQNVTLSCEQNLNHDAMYWYRQDPGQGLRLIYYSQIVNDFQKGDIAEGYSVSREKKESFPLTVTSAQKNPTAFYLCASSIGTSGSNEQFFGPGTRLTVL.